These 25 T cell receptor beta chains were sequenced from one sample in a study of tumor and adjacent non-tumor tissue in lung cancer. Three rounds of nested PCR, following a modified ARM-PCR protocol, produced the TCRbeta library. TCRdb used MiXCR to reprocess the multiplex PCR reads, holding one entry per CDR3 protein. The table shows more than 55,000 distinct CDR3 sequences, with over 60% occurring only once. RNA was extracted from bulk tissue without any cell sorting. This non-tumor lung sample came from over 3 cm beyond the tumor edge. The sequenced sample consisted of distant non-tumor lung tissue. Every receptor here comes from a man between 65 and 79 years old with non-small cell lung cancer.

With respect to this clonotype: Germline is not matched at one junction end, which may reflect a read error. This chain links TRBV6-5 with TRBJ2-7, with D possibly matching TRBD1 (6 bases). The CDR3 spans 15 residues. Germline V gene lookup returns CDR1 MNHEY and CDR2 SVGAGI. The CDR3 DNA follows: TGTGCCAGCTGTTACTCCCCGGACAGCGGAGGTAAGCAGTACTTC. Its translation: CASCYSPDSGGKQYF.

The count of this clonotype is one. A much bigger clone sits one base away, suggesting this may be a read error. This rearrangement joins TRBV14 to TRBJ2-3; D might be TRBD2 (6 bases). The CDR3 sequence is 13 residues long. Germline CDR1 is SGHDN and CDR2 is FVKESK. CDR3 protein: CAGSQVKGLAQYF. Here the CDR3 DNA reads TGTGCCGGCAGCCAAGTTAAGGGACTGGCGCAGTATTTT.

In its sample, this clonotype was seen many times. This chain connects TRBV6-5 to TRBJ2-5; D might be TRBD1 or TRBD2, each matching 5 bases. CDR3 size: 15 residues. V dropped 2 bases and J dropped 4 bases, with 14 bases sitting between them. The germline V gene has CDR1 MNHEY and CDR2 SVGAGI. The CDR3 here is CASSYMGRGGETQYF. In nucleotides, the CDR3 is TGTGCCAGCAGTTACATGGGCCGTGGGGGAGAGACCCAGTACTTC.

V gene TRBV4-1 combines with J gene TRBJ1-6, with unresolved D. CDR1 and CDR2 from the germline V gene are MGHRA and YSYEKL. The CDR3 sequence is 15 residues long. The CDR3 spells CGGSQASADNSPLHF. In DNA form, the CDR3 reads TGCGGTGGCAGCCAAGCCTCCGCAGATAATTCACCCCTCCACTTT.

Remarks on this clonotype: The final CDR3 position lacks the conserved phenylalanine or tryptophan, pointing to a likely read error. The gene calls are TRBV4-2 and TRBJ2-3; 9 bases are shared with TRBD1. CDR1 LGHNA and CDR2 YNFKEQ come from the germline V gene. The CDR3 has 16 amino acids. The CDR3 DNA reads TGTGCTAGCAGCCAAGAGGACAGGGGTTTTTCAGATACGCAGTATTCT. As protein: CASSQEDRGFSDTQYS.

As regards this clonotype: A much bigger clone sits one base away, suggesting this may be a read error. The genes are TRBV5-1 and TRBJ2-1, with no clear D. The CDR3 length is 12 residues. Germline-derived CDR1 and CDR2 are SGHRS and YFSETQ. This chain's CDR3 is CTSSQGPNEQFF. In nucleotides, the CDR3 is TGCACCAGCAGCCAAGGCCCCAATGAGCAGTTCTTC.

With regard to this clonotype: At one end the junction does not follow the germline gene, possibly because of a read error. The chain carries TRBV7-9 and TRBJ2-2; D is undetermined. The CDR3 sequence is 11 residues long. Germline V gene lookup returns CDR1 SEHNR and CDR2 FQNEAQ (reference sequence). CDR3 region: CDSNFPRVLFF. In DNA, the CDR3 is TGTGACAGCAACTTCCCTCGGGTGCTGTTTTTT.

Comment on this clonotype: It is likely a read error, because the conserved phenylalanine at the end of the CDR3 is missing. The genes are TRBV6-5 and TRBJ1-2, with 7 nucleotides matching TRBD1. This CDR3 has 14 amino acids. CDR1 and CDR2 from the germline V gene are MNHEY and SVGAGI. The CDR3 region has the DNA TGTGCAAGCACCTTCCGGGCAGGGGGTCAGGGCTACACCCTC. It translates to CASTFRAGGQGYTL.

Concerning this clonotype: The junction departs from the called germline gene at one end, perhaps through a read error. The CDR3 DNA reads TGTAGCGTTGAGTACAGGGGCACCAGGGAGCTGTTTTTT. This translates into CSVEYRGTRELFF. This chain connects TRBV29-1 to TRBJ2-2; TRBD1 agrees at 7 bases. Per germline, CDR1 SQVTM and CDR2 ANQGSEA. The CDR3 contains 13 residues.

For this clonotype: Its ends do not fully match the called genes, so a read error is possible. The chain combines TRBV11-3 with TRBJ1-1; D is unresolved. The CDR3 spans 14 residues. The germline gives CDR1 SGHNT, CDR2 YENEEA. CDR3 sequence (DNA): TGTGCCAGCAGCTTGACATCATTGAACACTGATGCTTTCTTT. Its translation: CASSLTSLNTDAFF.

Concerning this clonotype: No conserved phenylalanine or tryptophan is present at the end of the CDR3, so a read error is the likely explanation. The chain links TRBV10-3 to TRBJ1-2; no clear D. The length of the CDR3 is 15 residues. The germline gives CDR1 ENHRY, CDR2 SYGVKD. Trimming left V 7 bases short and J 4 bases short, with 19 bases between. The CDR3 is CAITLSLTNGYGYTL. CDR3 DNA sequence: TGTGCCATCACCCTCAGTTTGACAAATGGCTATGGCTACACCCTC.

A remark on this clonotype: This CDR3 fails to terminate in the conserved phenylalanine or tryptophan, so it likely reflects a read error. No DNA is shown, since the ends of the CDR3 on it are uncertain; the CDR3 is the one TCRdb lists. The chain employs TRBV29-1 and TRBJ2-5. Germline V CDR1 and CDR2: SQVTM, ANQGSEA. The CDR3 has 13 amino acids, counting both end residues. The CDR3 sequence is CSVADRYQATQYL.

Details on this clonotype: This sequence may be a read error, since a much larger clone differs from it by one base. This rearrangement joins TRBV6-5 to TRBJ1-1; D is possibly TRBD1 (6 bases). CDR3 size: 14 residues. CDR1 and CDR2 (germline): MNHEY, SVGAGI. For the CDR3, the DNA is TGTGTCAGCAGTTACGGGGGGCTAGGCACTGAAGCTTTCTTT. It encodes CVSSYGGLGTEAFF.

This clonotype was picked up many times. The chain carries TRBV10-2 and TRBJ2-3, with D perhaps matching TRBD2 (5 bases). Germline CDR1 and CDR2: WSHSY and SAAADI. The CDR3 loop spans 13 amino acids. Trimming stripped 3 bases from V and 14 bases from J, with 18 bases between. The CDR3 here is CASSEPDSRGLYF. The CDR3 DNA reads as TGCGCCAGCAGTGAACCCGACTCCCGAGGGCTGTATTTT.

As to this clonotype: It may be a read error: a sequence one base away is much more abundant. V gene TRBV29-1 combines with J gene TRBJ2-1, with unresolved D. The CDR3 totals 10 residues. Trimming took off 8 bases at V and 5 bases at J, with 7 bases between the two ends. Germline assignment: CDR1 SQVTM and CDR2 ANQGSEA. CDR3 sequence: CSIVNNEQFF. The CDR3 region has the DNA TGCAGCATTGTTAACAATGAGCAGTTCTTC.

As regards this clonotype: One base away lies a much larger clone, so this may be a sequencing read error. The chain is built from TRBV6-5 and TRBJ1-1, with TRBD1 identical over 7 bases. The CDR3 extends over 13 amino acids. Germline V gives CDR1 MNHEY, CDR2 SVGAGI. The CDR3 spells CASSYLGGTAPSF. CDR3 bases: TGTGCCAGCAGTTACCTCGGGGGGACAGCGCCTTCTTTT.

This clonotype was counted at least ten times. The CDR3 sequence: CISSRSLSLGQGTDTQYF. The CDR3 DNA follows: TGTATCAGCTCGCGGTCCCTCAGCTTGGGACAGGGCACAGATACGCAGTATTTT. The gene calls are TRBV5-5 and TRBJ2-3; 8 bases map to TRBD1. CDR1 SGHKS and CDR2 YYEKEE come from the germline V gene (reference sequence). The CDR3 covers 18 residues. The variable domain in full, with the rest retrieved from reference TRBV5-5 and TRBJ2-3, is DAGVTQSPTHLIKTRGQQVTLRCSPISGHKSVSWYQQVLGQGPQFIFQYYEKEERGRGNFPDRFSARQFPNYSSELNVNALLLGDSALYLCISSRSLSLGQGTDTQYFGPGTRLTVL.

On this clonotype itself: A much larger clone lies a single base off, so this may be a read error. Here the CDR3 omits its conserved ending phenylalanine or tryptophan, so a read error is the likely source. The J gene is TRBJ2-7, the V gene TRBV28, with D perhaps being TRBD1 or TRBD2 (6 bases each). V lost 4 bases to trimming and J lost 1 base, with 14 bases between them. This CDR3 spans 15 amino acids. Looked up from germline, CDR1 is MDHEN and CDR2 is SYDVKM. As DNA, the CDR3 is TGTGCCAGCAGTTATTGGGGGGCACTATCCTACGAGCAGTACTTG. Protein sequence: CASSYWGALSYEQYL.

Concerning this clonotype itself: The conserved closing phenylalanine or tryptophan is absent in this CDR3, likely reflecting a read error. This sequence joins TRBV20-1 and TRBJ1-4; D is uncertain. CDR1 and CDR2 (germline): DFQATT, SNEGSKA (reference sequence). The CDR3 consists of 14 residues. In DNA form, the CDR3 reads TGCAGGTGGGCAGATTTTGCAACTAATGAAAAACTGTTTCTT. Its protein product is CRWADFATNEKLFL.

This clonotype was found once. The V call is TRBV6-6, the J call TRBJ2-2; weak D call: TRBD2 (5 bases). Germline lookup yields CDR1 MNHNY and CDR2 SVGAGI (reference sequence). The V and J ends lost 6 bases and 6 bases respectively, with 14 bases between them. This CDR3 spans 14 amino acids. This chain's CDR3 is CASSSHGKAGELFF. CDR3 nucleotide sequence: TGTGCCAGCAGCTCCCACGGGAAAGCCGGGGAGCTGTTTTTT.

Remarks on this clonotype: An end of the junction does not agree with germline; a read error may underlie this. The chain combines TRBV11-2 with TRBJ2-3; 8 bases align to TRBD1. CDR1 SGHAT and CDR2 FQNNGV come from the germline V gene. This CDR3 contains 20 residues. The CDR3 is CTSSRKGQGEDTYSTYTQYF. CDR3 bases: TGTACCAGCAGCCGAAAAGGACAGGGAGAAGATACTTATAGCACATATACGCAGTATTTT.

In the case of this clonotype: As the CDR3 is not closed by the conserved phenylalanine or tryptophan, this likely results from a read error. The DNA is left out, because the CDR3 cannot be placed on it with certainty; the CDR3 is given as TCRdb lists it. The chain recombines TRBV11-2 with TRBJ2-3; TRBD2, the D gene given by the table, was not confirmed from the DNA. Germline assignment: CDR1 SGHAT and CDR2 FQNNGV. Termini included, the CDR3 measures 16 amino acids. This CDR3 is CASSPPGLGPADTQFS.

Of note for this clonotype: Relative to the germline gene, one junction end is altered; a read error may explain this. CDR3 in DNA: TGCACCAGCTGCTCCTGGGAGGGCCAAGAAACCCAGTACTTC. It yields the protein CTSCSWEGQETQYF. The chain employs TRBV11-2 and TRBJ2-5; TRBD2 aligns across 7 bases. Per the germline V gene, CDR1 is SGHAT and CDR2 is FQNNGV. CDR3 length: 14 residues.

A note on this clonotype: A read error may account for a junction end that differs from germline. This chain joins TRBV11-2 and TRBJ2-7, with a tentative D call TRBD1 (6 bases). Per the germline V gene, CDR1 is SGHAT and CDR2 is FQNNGV. This CDR3 comprises 16 residues. CDR3 region: CVSSLGAGAKYYEQYF. In nucleotides, the CDR3 is TGTGTCAGCAGCTTAGGGGCAGGGGCCAAATACTACGAGCAGTACTTC.

This clonotype was counted at least ten times. The J gene is TRBJ2-1, the V gene TRBV6-1, with D perhaps TRBD2 (6 bases). Germline lookup yields CDR1 MNHNS and CDR2 SASEGT. The ends were cut back, 7 bases at V and 5 bases at J, with 21 bases in the middle. The CDR3 extends over 16 amino acids. The CDR3 bases are TGTGCCAGCACAAAGCGGGCCGGCGTGATAGACAATGAGCAGTTCTTC. Encoded protein: CASTKRAGVIDNEQFF.